The sequence of this TCR beta chain was determined in a study of PD-L1 blockade in urothelial cancer. Study-wide background: It was in 2014 that patients started atezolizumab at 1,200 mg intravenously every 3 weeks. The median T cell count in blood samples was 141,255.

Using immunoSEQ multiplex PCR, the repertoire was profiled, and TCRdb retains in-frame clones only, with some absent. The data hold some 79,000 clones, with more than 75% observed a single time. Disease in patients was locally advanced or metastatic urothelial carcinoma. This CDR3 is 16 amino acids long. CDR1 is SNHLY and CDR2 is FYNNEI in the germline V gene. V lost 6 bases, J lost 0 bases, and 6 bases stayed unmatched. In its sample, this clone was seen once. This clonotype was obtained from a man in his sixties or seventies with urothelial cancer. The gene calls are TRBV2 and TRBJ1-1; the match to TRBD1 covers 11 bases. This specimen was PBMCs, taken around atezolizumab (anti-PD-L1) treatment. CDR3 DNA sequence: TGTGCCAGCAGGGGGACAGGGGGGGGGATGAACACTGAAGCTTTCTTT. This encodes CASRGTGGGMNTEAFF.